The rows below give T cell receptor beta chains drawn from one sample of a study of shared clonotypes between healthy human individuals. Libraries were prepared by immunoSEQ multiplex PCR; TCRdb keeps only in-frame clonotypes and omits some of them. The sample lists 2 million to 2.5 million clones; roughly 91% were seen once. Sequences were obtained from naive CD8+ T cells from PBMCs. The receptors come from a man aged 18 to 35 in good health. Some clones in this sample may be carry-over from other donors' samples. Each CDR3 is given with its conserved first and last residue. A D gene is named only where the DNA matches it firmly. Not every row has a clone size; where given, it reads once, few, many or a size class.

abundance	v_gene	j_gene	d_gene	CDR3nt	CDR3aa
-	TRBV7-6	TRBJ1-1	-	TGTGCCAGCAGCTCGCTGACAGTGACGAATTCCAACACTGAAGCTTTCTTT	CASSSLTVTNSNTEAFF
-	TRBV19	TRBJ2-7	-	TGTGCCAGTAGTATCGCGGGAACCTACGAGCAGTACTTC	CASSIAGTYEQYF
few	TRBV28	TRBJ1-2	-	TGTGCCAGCAAGGCGACAGTTAACTATGGCTACACCTTC	CASKATVNYGYTF
-	TRBV14	TRBJ2-7	-	TGTGCCAGCAGCCAAGAGGACAGCTCTAGATACGAGCAGTACTTC	CASSQEDSSRYEQYF
-	TRBV7-9	TRBJ2-7	TRBD1	TGTGCCAGCAGCCCGTGGGACAGGGCCTACGAGCAGTACTTC	CASSPWDRAYEQYF
-	TRBV28	TRBJ2-7	TRBD1	TGTGCCAGCAGTTTTGGGACAGTAGGCGAGCAGTACTTC	CASSFGTVGEQYF
-	TRBV28	TRBJ1-4	-	TGTGCCAGTCTCGGACTGCGTAATGAAAAACTGTTTTTT	CASLGLRNEKLFF
-	TRBV4-2	TRBJ2-6	-	TGTGCCAGCAGCCAAGATTACCCCTCTGGGGCCAACGTCCTGACTTTC	CASSQDYPSGANVLTF
-	TRBV21-1	TRBJ1-2	-	TGTGCCAGCAGCAAAGCGCAATCCCCTTACAGGGTCGGGGACTATGGCTACACCTTC	CASSKAQSPYRVGDYGYTF
-	TRBV11-2	TRBJ2-2	-	TGTGCCAGCAGCTTCTCTGGGACCACCGGGGAGCTGTTTTTT	CASSFSGTTGELFF
-	TRBV19	TRBJ1-1	-	TGTGCCAGTAGTATAGGATACACTGAAGCTTTCTTT	CASSIGYTEAFF
-	TRBV15	TRBJ1-1	TRBD1	TGTGCCACCAGCACCCGGACAGGGGGCTACACTGAAGCTTTCTTT	CATSTRTGGYTEAFF
-	TRBV10-3	TRBJ2-7	TRBD1	TGTGCCATCAGCTGGACAGGGGAGGTCTACGAGCAGTACTTC	CAISWTGEVYEQYF
-	TRBV5-1	TRBJ2-2	TRBD1	TGCGCCAGCAGCTTGAACTCGGGGACAGCGAACACCGGGGAGCTGTTTTTT	CASSLNSGTANTGELFF
few	TRBV2	TRBJ1-5	-	TGTGCCAGCAAGGGGTCGCGGTGGGGCCCCTCCAATCAGCCCCAGCATTTT	CASKGSRWGPSNQPQHF
-	TRBV15	TRBJ1-1	-	TGTGCCACCAGCAGGAGGGACACAAGCAACACTGAAGCTTTCTTT	CATSRRDTSNTEAFF
-	TRBV28	TRBJ1-1	TRBD1	TGTGCCAGCAGTCAGCTAAGGGGGCCGGGAACTGAAGCTTTCTTT	CASSQLRGPGTEAFF
-	TRBV13	TRBJ2-2	TRBD1	TGTGCCAGCAGCTCCTCTGACAGGGGGTGGAACACCGGGGAGCTGTTTTTT	CASSSSDRGWNTGELFF
-	TRBV9	TRBJ2-3	-	TGTGCCAGCAGCGTAGGTGGAACAGATACGCAGTATTTT	CASSVGGTDTQYF
-	TRBV7-6	TRBJ1-1	-	TGTGCCAGCAGCTTTAGGCAGGACACTGAAGCTTTCTTT	CASSFRQDTEAFF
-	TRBV5-6	TRBJ1-5	-	TGTGCCAGCAGCTTGAAGGGACAGCCCCAGCATTTT	CASSLKGQPQHF
-	TRBV11-2	TRBJ2-7	-	TGTGCCAGCAGCTTAGCAGGGAAGTCCTACGAGCAGTACTTC	CASSLAGKSYEQYF
-	TRBV7-9	TRBJ2-7	-	TGTGCCAGCAGCTCTCAGACAGAGAGCTACGAGCAGTACTTC	CASSSQTESYEQYF
-	TRBV9	TRBJ2-7	TRBD1	TGTGCCAGCAGCGTGGGGGGACAGGGGTACGAGCAGTACTTC	CASSVGGQGYEQYF
-	TRBV9	TRBJ2-5	TRBD2	TGTGCCAGCAGCGTTGGAGCGGGAGGAGCCGAGACCCAGTACTTC	CASSVGAGGAETQYF
-	TRBV4-3	TRBJ2-5	TRBD2	TGCGCCAGCAGCCAAGTGTCGTCTAGCGGGTGGGGAGCGGCCCAGTACTTC	CASSQVSSSGWGAAQYF
-	TRBV5-6	TRBJ2-7	-	TGTGCCAGCAGCTTGGTTATAGGGGCCAGGGCCTACGAGCAGTACTTC	CASSLVIGARAYEQYF
-	TRBV29-1	TRBJ2-3	TRBD2	TGCAGCGCCCGGAAACCGGGACTAGCGGGAGAGAGGCCCACAGATACGCAGTATTTT	CSARKPGLAGERPTDTQYF
-	TRBV6-5	TRBJ1-1	-	TGTGCCAGCAGCATCATTGGACGGGGGAACACTGAAGCTTTCTTT	CASSIIGRGNTEAFF
-	TRBV19	TRBJ2-7	TRBD2	TGTGCCAGTAGTAACCCCGGGGGGGCGTACGAGCAGTACTTC	CASSNPGGAYEQYF
-	TRBV7-9	TRBJ2-6	-	TGTGCCAGCAGCTTAGTTGGGGCCAACGTCCTGACTTTC	CASSLVGANVLTF
-	TRBV6-5	TRBJ2-3	TRBD2	TGTGCCAGCAGTTACTCGCGGGAGGCGAGCACAGATACGCAGTATTTT	CASSYSREASTDTQYF
few	TRBV7-9	TRBJ2-7	TRBD2	TGTGCCACCTCCGAGGGTAGCGGGTACATCTACGAGCAGTACTTC	CATSEGSGYIYEQYF
-	TRBV27	TRBJ1-2	-	TGTGCCAGCAGTTTAAGTTGGACAGCCCGAAGGGATGGCTACACCTTC	CASSLSWTARRDGYTF
-	TRBV7-8	TRBJ1-1	-	TGTGCCAGCAGCTACAGGGTTTTGGACACTGAAGCTTTCTTT	CASSYRVLDTEAFF
-	TRBV5-4	TRBJ2-3	-	TGTGCCAGCAGCTTGCCGGGACGCACAGATACGCAGTATTTT	CASSLPGRTDTQYF